Below, 10 T cell receptor beta chains from the same sample are listed, as sequenced in a study of CD8 T cells in ankylosing spondylitis (dated by TCRdb to 2016 to 2017). The library relied on 5' RACE. TCRdb records Illumina HiSeq 2500 as the sequencer. TCRdb cleaned the public reads at Q25 with fastp, built clones with MiXCR and kept in-frame beta chains. Rows merge per CDR3 protein into single entries with the most common DNA and genes. This sample holds 250,000 or so distinct CDR3 sequences; 20% to 30% were observed only once. Over 0.55% of the sample goes to the ten largest clones. Source material: blood, either unsorted or a sorted T cell fraction (not recorded which). The receptors here all came from a male donor with ankylosing spondylitis or in good health (not recorded which).

Ten or more counts support this clonotype. The chain employs TRBV4-1 and TRBJ2-2, with D maybe TRBD1 (6 bases). Germline CDR1 MGHRA, CDR2 YSYEKL. V dropped 0 bases and J dropped 4 bases, with 15 bases sitting between them. The CDR3 is 17 amino acids. The CDR3 loop is CASSQERGTRTTGELFF. The CDR3 DNA reads TGCGCCAGCAGCCAAGAAAGGGGGACACGGACCACCGGGGAGCTGTTTTTT.

This clonotype has just one count. The chain recombines TRBV4-1 with TRBJ2-7; D remains unclear. Trimming cost V 1 base and J 2 bases, with 12 bases left between them. The CDR3 is made up of 15 amino acids. The germline CDR1 and CDR2 sequences are MGHRA and YSYEKL. CDR3 sequence (DNA): TGCGCCAGCAGCCAAGGCGGCCCCTCGACCTACGAGCAGTACTTC. Translated, it gives CASSQGGPSTYEQYF.

This clonotype was seen a handful of times. This chain joins TRBV20-1 and TRBJ2-3; possibly TRBD1 for D (5 bases). The CDR3 totals 16 residues. Germline V gene lookup returns CDR1 DFQATT and CDR2 SNEGSKA (reference sequence). With 3 bases removed from V and 4 bases from J, the gap between germline ends came to 20 bases. The CDR3: CSARAKGLAIADTQYF. CDR3 nucleotides: TGCAGTGCTAGGGCAAAGGGGCTCGCCATCGCAGATACGCAGTATTTT.

The chain carries TRBV5-6 and TRBJ1-1; 7 nucleotides match TRBD1. V lost 6 bases, J lost 4 bases, and 15 bases stayed unmatched. The germline CDR1 and CDR2 sequences are SGHDT and YYEEEE. The CDR3 is 16 amino acids. The CDR3 DNA follows: TGTGCCAGCACTGAACAAGGGGGCATTTGGGGCACTGAAGCTTTCTTT. Translation gives CASTEQGGIWGTEAFF.

This clonotype appeared a single time. The chain links TRBV11-2 to TRBJ1-2, with D hard to call. Trimming removed 3 bases from V and 8 bases from J, with 7 bases in between. From germline, CDR1 is SGHAT and CDR2 FQNNGV. This CDR3 region has 11 residues. CDR3 region: CASSFRNGYTF. The DNA for the CDR3 is TGTGCCAGCAGCTTCCGTAACGGCTACACCTTC.

This clonotype was observed a handful of times. This chain connects TRBV6-5 to TRBJ2-5; tentatively, D is TRBD1 or TRBD2 (5 bases each). The CDR3 covers 11 residues. Germline values: CDR1 MNHEY, CDR2 SVGAGI. V was pared by 8 bases and J by 5 bases, with 9 bases between. The CDR3 DNA follows: TGTGCCAGCGGGACGAGGGAGACCCAGTACTTC. Amino acid sequence: CASGTRETQYF.

The sample holds many counts of this clonotype. The gene calls are TRBV12-3 or TRBV12-4 and TRBJ2-7; 8 positions agree with TRBD2. Germline trimming cut 3 bases from V and 0 bases from J; bases unmatched to any gene: 4. This CDR3 is built from 15 residues. CDR3 sequence: CASSLSSGDSYEQYF. The CDR3 region has the DNA TGTGCCAGCAGTTTGAGTAGCGGGGACTCCTACGAGCAGTACTTC.

This clonotype was recorded many times. The CDR3 spells CASSLGLRSGNIQYF. In DNA, the CDR3 is TGTGCCAGCAGCTTAGGTTTGAGGTCGGGGAACATTCAGTACTTC. The V and J genes are TRBV7-8 and TRBJ2-4; perhaps TRBD2 as D (5 bases). The CDR3 spans 15 residues. The germline gives CDR1 SGHVS, CDR2 FQNEAQ. V was shortened by 1 base and J by 7 bases, with 14 bases between the two germline ends. Together with reference TRBV7-8 and TRBJ2-4, the CDR3 gives the full variable domain: GAGVSQSPRYKVAKRGQDVALRCDPISGHVSLFWYQQALGQGPEFLTYFQNEAQLDKSGLPSDRFFAERPEGSVSTLKIQRTQQEDSAVYLCASSLGLRSGNIQYFGAGTRLSVL.

The sample holds many counts of this clonotype. V usage is TRBV20-1 and J usage is TRBJ2-3, with TRBD2 matching over 9 bases. J lost 5 bases, V lost 5 bases, and 8 bases had no gene match. Germline V gene sequence: CDR1 DFQATT, CDR2 SNEGSKA (reference sequence). The CDR3 has 14 amino acids. The CDR3 bases are TGCAGTGCTTCGCGGGGGGGCGATATAGATACGCAGTATTTT. Protein product: CSASRGGDIDTQYF.

In its sample, this clonotype was seen a few times. The rearrangement joins TRBV20-1 to TRBJ2-5; 12 nucleotides align to TRBD1. The CDR3 extends over 15 amino acids. V gave up 6 bases and J gave up 9 bases; unmatched junction bases: 14. Germline CDR1 is DFQATT and CDR2 is SNEGSKA (reference sequence). The CDR3 reads CSARGTGGLQAAQYF. The DNA of the CDR3 is TGCAGTGCCCGTGGGACAGGGGGCCTCCAAGCGGCCCAGTACTTC.